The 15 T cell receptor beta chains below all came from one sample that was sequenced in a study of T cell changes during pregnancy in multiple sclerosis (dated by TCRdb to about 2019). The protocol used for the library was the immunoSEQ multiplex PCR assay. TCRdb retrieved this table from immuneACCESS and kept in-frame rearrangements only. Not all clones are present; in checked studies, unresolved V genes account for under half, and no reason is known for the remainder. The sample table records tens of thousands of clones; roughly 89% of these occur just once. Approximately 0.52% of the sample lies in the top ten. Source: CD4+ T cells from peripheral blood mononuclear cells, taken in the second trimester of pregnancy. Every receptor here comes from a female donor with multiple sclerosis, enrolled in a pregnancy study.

As DNA, the CDR3 is TGTGCCAGCAGCCACCACAGTTCATACTCTGGAAACACCATATATTTT. Residues: CASSHHSSYSGNTIYF. The chain combines TRBV14 with TRBJ1-3; D not certain. Germline loops: CDR1 SGHDN, CDR2 FVKESK. This CDR3 region has 16 residues. The V gene lost 3 bases and the J gene lost 0 bases, with 12 bases spanning the gap.

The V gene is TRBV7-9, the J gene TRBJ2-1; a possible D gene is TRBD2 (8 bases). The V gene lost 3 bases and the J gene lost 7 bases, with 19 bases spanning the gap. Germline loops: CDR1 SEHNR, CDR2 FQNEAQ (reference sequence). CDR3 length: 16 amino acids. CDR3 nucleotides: TGTGCCAGCAGCTTGCTTAGCGGGACAGCCAAGAATGAGCAGTTCTTC. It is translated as CASSLLSGTAKNEQFF.

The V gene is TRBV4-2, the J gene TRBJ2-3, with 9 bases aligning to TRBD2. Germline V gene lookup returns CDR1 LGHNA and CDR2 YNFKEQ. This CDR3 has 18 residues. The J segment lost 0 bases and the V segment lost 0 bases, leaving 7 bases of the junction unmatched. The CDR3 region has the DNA TGTGCCAGCAGCCAAGATCTTGCGGGAGGGACAAGCACAGATACGCAGTATTTT. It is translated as CASSQDLAGGTSTDTQYF.

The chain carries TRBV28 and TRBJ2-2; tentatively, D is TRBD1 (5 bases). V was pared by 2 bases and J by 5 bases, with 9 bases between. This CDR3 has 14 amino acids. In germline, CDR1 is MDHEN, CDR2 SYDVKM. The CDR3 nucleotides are TGTGCCAGCAGTTTACTCAGGACAACCGGGGAGCTGTTTTTT. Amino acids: CASSLLRTTGELFF.

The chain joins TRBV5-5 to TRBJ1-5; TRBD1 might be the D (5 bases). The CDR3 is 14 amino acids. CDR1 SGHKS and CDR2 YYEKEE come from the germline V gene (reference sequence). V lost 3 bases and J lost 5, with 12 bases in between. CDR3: CASSWGRGDQPQHF. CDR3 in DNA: TGTGCCAGCAGCTGGGGCCGCGGGGATCAGCCCCAGCATTTT.

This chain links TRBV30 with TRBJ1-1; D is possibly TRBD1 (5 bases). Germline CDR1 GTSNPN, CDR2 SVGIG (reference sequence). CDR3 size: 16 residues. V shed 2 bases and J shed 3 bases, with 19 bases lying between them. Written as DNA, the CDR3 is TGTGCCTGGAGTCATCAGGGTCTCCGGGAGGACACTGAAGCTTTCTTT. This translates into CAWSHQGLREDTEAFF.

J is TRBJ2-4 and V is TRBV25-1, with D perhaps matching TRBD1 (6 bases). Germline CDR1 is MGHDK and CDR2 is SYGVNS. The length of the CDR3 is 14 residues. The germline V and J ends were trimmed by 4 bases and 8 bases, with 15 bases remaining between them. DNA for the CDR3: TGTGCCAGCAGTGCCTTAGGGGGAGTAGACATTCAGTACTTC. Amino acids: CASSALGGVDIQYF.

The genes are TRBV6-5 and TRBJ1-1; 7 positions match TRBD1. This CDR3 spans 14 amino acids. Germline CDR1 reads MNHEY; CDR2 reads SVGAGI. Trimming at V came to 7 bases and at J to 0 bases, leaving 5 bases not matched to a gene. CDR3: CASKGQDVNTEAFF. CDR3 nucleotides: TGTGCCAGCAAAGGACAGGATGTGAACACTGAAGCTTTCTTT.

The DNA of the CDR3 is TGTGCCAGCAGCATTGGTAGCGGAGACCTATTGGAGACCCAGTACTTC. It is translated as CASSIGSGDLLETQYF. The V call is TRBV9, the J call TRBJ2-5; the D gene is possibly TRBD2 (6 bases). Germline lookup yields CDR1 SGDLS and CDR2 YYNGEE. Deletions cut 4 bases from V and 5 bases from J, with 21 bases between. CDR3 length: 16 residues.

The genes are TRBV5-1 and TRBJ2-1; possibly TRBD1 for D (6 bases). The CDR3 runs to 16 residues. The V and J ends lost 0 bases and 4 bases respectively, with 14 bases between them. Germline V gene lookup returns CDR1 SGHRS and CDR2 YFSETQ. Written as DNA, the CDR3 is TGCGCCAGCAGCTTGGCACAGGACAGAGGGTACAATGAGCAGTTCTTC. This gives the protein CASSLAQDRGYNEQFF.

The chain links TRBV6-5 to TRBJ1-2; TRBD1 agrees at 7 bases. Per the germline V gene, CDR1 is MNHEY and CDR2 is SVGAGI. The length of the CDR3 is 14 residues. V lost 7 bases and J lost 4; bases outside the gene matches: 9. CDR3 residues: CASTPKGGIYGYTF. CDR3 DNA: TGTGCCAGCACCCCGAAAGGGGGCATCTATGGCTACACCTTC.

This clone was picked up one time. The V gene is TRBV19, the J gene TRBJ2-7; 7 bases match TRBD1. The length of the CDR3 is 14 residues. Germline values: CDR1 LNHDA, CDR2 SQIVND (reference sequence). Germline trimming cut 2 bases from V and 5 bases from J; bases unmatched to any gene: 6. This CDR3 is CASSIRIGGNEQYF. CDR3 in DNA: TGTGCCAGTAGTATACGAATAGGGGGCAACGAGCAGTACTTC.

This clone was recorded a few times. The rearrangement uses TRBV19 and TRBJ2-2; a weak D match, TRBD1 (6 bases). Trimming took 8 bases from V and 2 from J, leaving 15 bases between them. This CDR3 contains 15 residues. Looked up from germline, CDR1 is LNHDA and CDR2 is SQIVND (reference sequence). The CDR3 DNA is TGTGCCAGTGCGATCCAGGGGCCCAACACCGGGGAGCTGTTTTTT. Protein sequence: CASAIQGPNTGELFF. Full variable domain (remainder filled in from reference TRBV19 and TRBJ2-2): DGGITQSPKYLFRKEGQNVTLSCEQNLNHDAMYWYRQDPGQGLRLIYYSQIVNDFQKGDIAEGYSVSREKKESFPLTVTSAQKNPTAFYLCASAIQGPNTGELFFGEGSRLTVL.

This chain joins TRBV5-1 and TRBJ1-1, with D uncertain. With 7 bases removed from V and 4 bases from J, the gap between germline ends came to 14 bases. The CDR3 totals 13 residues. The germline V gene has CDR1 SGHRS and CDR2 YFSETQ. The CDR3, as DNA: TGCGCCAGCTTCGAGACGGGTCGCACTGAAGCTTTCTTT. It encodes CASFETGRTEAFF.

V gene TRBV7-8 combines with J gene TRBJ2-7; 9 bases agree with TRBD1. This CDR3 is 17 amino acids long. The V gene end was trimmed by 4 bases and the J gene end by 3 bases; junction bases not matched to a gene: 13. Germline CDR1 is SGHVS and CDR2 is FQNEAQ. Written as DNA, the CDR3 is TGTGCCAGCAGCTCAGCCTCCCTCCGGGACAGGGTCTACGAGCAGTACTTC. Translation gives CASSSASLRDRVYEQYF.